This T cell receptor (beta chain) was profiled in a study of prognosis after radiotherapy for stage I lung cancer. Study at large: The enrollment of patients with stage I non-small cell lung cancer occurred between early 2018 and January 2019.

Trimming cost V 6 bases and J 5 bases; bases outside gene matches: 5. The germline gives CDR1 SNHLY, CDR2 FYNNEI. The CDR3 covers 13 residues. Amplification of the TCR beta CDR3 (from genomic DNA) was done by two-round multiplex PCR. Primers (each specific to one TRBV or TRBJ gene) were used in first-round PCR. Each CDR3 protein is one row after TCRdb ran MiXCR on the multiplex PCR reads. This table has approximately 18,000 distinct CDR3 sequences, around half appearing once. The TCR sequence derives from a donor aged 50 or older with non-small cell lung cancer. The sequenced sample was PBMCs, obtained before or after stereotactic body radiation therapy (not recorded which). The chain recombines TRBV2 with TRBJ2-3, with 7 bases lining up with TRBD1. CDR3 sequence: CASRQGELDTQYF. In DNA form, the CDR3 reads TGTGCCAGCAGGCAGGGGGAGCTAGATACGCAGTATTTT.